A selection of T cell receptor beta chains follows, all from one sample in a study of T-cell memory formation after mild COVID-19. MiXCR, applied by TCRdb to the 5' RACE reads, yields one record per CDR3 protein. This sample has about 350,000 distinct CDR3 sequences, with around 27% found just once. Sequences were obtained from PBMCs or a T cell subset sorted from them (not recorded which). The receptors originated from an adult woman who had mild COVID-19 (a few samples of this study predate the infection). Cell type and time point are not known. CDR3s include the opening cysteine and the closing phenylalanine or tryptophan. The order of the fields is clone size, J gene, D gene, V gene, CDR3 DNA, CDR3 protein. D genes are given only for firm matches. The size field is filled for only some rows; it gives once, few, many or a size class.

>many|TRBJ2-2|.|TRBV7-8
TGTGCCAGCAGCCCCGGGGTGAACACCGGGGAGCTGTTTTTT
CASSPGVNTGELFF
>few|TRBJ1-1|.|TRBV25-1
TGTGCCAGCAGTTTGGGGCCGACTGAAGCTTTCTTT
CASSLGPTEAFF
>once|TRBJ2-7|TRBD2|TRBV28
TGTGCCAGCAGAGCGACTAGCGGAAGCTCCTACGAGCAGTACTTC
CASRATSGSSYEQYF
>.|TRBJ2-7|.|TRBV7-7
TGTGCCAGCAGCCGTACCACAGTGACCGAGCAGTACTTC
CASSRTTVTEQYF
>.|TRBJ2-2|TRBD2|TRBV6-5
TGTGCCAGCAGTCTGGCCCTGGGACTAGACACCGGGGAGCTGTTTTTT
CASSLALGLDTGELFF
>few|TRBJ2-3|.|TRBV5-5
TGTGCCAGCAGTTTTGGTTGGGGTAGCACAGATACGCAGTATTTT
CASSFGWGSTDTQYF
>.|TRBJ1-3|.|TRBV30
TGTGCCTGGAGTCGACCCGCCGCGGCCATATATTTT
CAWSRPAAAIYF
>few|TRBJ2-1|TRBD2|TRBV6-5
TGTGCCAGCAGTTACTCCGGGACTAGCTCGTCCAATGAGCAGTTCTTC
CASSYSGTSSSNEQFF
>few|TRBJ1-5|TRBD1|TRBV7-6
TGTGCCAGCAGCTTAGAAGAGACAGGGTTTGAGGCTTATAGCAATCAGCCCCAGCATTTT
CASSLEETGFEAYSNQPQHF
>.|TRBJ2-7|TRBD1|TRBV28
TGTGCCAGCAGTAGTATGCGGGGACAGGGAATCTACGAGCAGTACTTC
CASSSMRGQGIYEQYF
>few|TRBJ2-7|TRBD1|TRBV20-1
TGCAGTGCTAGTCGCGGACAGGGTTACGAGCAGTACTTC
CSASRGQGYEQYF
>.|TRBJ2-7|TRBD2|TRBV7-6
TGTGCCAGCAGCTTAGAGGTTAGGGCGGGAGCTTTGGACGAGCAGTACTTC
CASSLEVRAGALDEQYF
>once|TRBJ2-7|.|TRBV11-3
TGTGCCAGCAGTATACCGGGACAACGCTACGAGCAGTACTTC
CASSIPGQRYEQYF
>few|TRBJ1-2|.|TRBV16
TGTGCCAGCAGCCATGCGGACGGGTTAGGTTATGGCTACACCTTC
CASSHADGLGYGYTF
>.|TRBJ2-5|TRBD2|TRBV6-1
TGTGCCAGCGATGGACTAGCGGGGGGCGGAGAGACCCAGTACTTC
CASDGLAGGGETQYF
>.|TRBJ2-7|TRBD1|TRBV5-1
TGCGCCAGCAGCTTATCCCCCGGACAGGGTACCTACGAGCAGTACTTC
CASSLSPGQGTYEQYF
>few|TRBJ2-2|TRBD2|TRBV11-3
TGTGCCAGCAGCCTAAGCGGGAAAGGGGTCGGGGAGCTGTTTTTT
CASSLSGKGVGELFF
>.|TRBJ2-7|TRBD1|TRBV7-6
TGTGCCAGCAGCTCACTCCCGGGACAGGGCTCCTACGAGCAGTACTTC
CASSSLPGQGSYEQYF
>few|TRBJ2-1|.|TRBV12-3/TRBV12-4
TGTGCCAGCAGTCGAGCTGACTACAATGAGCAGTTCTTC
CASSRADYNEQFF
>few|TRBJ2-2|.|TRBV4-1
TGCGCCAGCAGCCAAGATCGCCGGACTTATGACGGGGAGCTGTTTTTT
CASSQDRRTYDGELFF
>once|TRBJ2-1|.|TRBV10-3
TGTGCCATCAGTGAGGCGGGATTCACCTACAATGAGCAGTTCTTC
CAISEAGFTYNEQFF
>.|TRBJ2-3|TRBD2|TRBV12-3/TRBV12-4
TGTGCCAGCAGTACCGGTTTAGCGGGGGGGCATACAGATACGCAGTATTTT
CASSTGLAGGHTDTQYF
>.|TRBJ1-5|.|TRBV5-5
TGTGCCAGCAGCTTGGAGGGGGGACTATATAGCAATCAGCCCCAGCATTTT
CASSLEGGLYSNQPQHF
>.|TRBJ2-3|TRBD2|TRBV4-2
TGTGCCAGCAGCCAAGATTACATAGTGGGACTAGCGGCCACAGATACGCAGTATTTT
CASSQDYIVGLAATDTQYF
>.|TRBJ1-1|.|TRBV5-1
TGCGCCAGCACCATCGGAAATAATGAAGCTTTCTTT
CASTIGNNEAFF
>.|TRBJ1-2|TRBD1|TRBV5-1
TGCGCCAGCAGCACGAACAGGGGAGGGAGCTATGGCTACACCTTC
CASSTNRGGSYGYTF
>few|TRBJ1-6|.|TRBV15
TGTGCCACCAGCAGAGAGGGGGTGCGGAATTCACCCCTCCACTTT
CATSREGVRNSPLHF